This entry features one TCR beta chain sequence. The antigen is undetermined. Both 60 Vbeta primers and 13 Jbeta primers went into the PCR. In the study's own analysis: There were around 78 million unique TCR beta chains by a later count, and approximately 11 million of them were shared. TCRdb's table, derived via immunoSEQ multiplex PCR, lists solely in-frame clones and lacks some. Clone size and the V and J calls come from that table; the DNA yielded D and trimming. Here the sample spans about 160,000 clones, roughly 70% being singletons. This entry belongs to a study of cytomegalovirus exposure and HLA in healthy donors. Across the study: When 398 donors were genotyped, roughly 78% of them were found to fall in the Caucasian-associated ancestry cluster.

Study observations and caveats: In a later analysis, specific HLA alleles were associated with 15,000 to 20,000 TCR beta sequences at a 0.05 false discovery rate.

Germline CDR1 SGHNT, CDR2 YYREEE (reference sequence). The CDR3 is 15 amino acids. V gave up 4 bases and J gave up 0 bases; unmatched junction bases: 7. The chain carries TRBV5-4 and TRBJ2-7, with 7 bases that match TRBD2. Sequencing used PBMCs. This receptor was taken from a woman aged 45-65 years in good health and CMV-seropositive. The CDR3 here is CASSAGVMSSYEQYF. The CDR3, as DNA: TGTGCCAGCAGCGCGGGGGTGATGAGCTCCTACGAGCAGTACTTC.